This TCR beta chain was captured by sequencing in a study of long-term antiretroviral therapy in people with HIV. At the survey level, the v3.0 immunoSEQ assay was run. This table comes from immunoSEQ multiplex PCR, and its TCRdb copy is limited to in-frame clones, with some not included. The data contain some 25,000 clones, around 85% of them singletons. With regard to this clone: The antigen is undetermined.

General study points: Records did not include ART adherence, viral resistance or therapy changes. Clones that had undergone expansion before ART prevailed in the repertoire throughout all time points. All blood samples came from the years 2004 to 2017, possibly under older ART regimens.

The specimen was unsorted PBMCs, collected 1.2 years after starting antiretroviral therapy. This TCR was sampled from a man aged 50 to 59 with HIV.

The CDR3 region has the DNA TGCGCCAGCAGCCATTCCGAGACAGGGACGACCGCTGAGCAGTTCTTC. Translation gives CASSHSETGTTAEQFF. This chain connects TRBV4-3 to TRBJ2-1; the match to TRBD1 covers 7 bases. This CDR3 is 16 amino acids long. The trim removed 3 bases at V and 9 bases at J, leaving 14 bases unmatched. In germline, CDR1 is LGHNA, CDR2 YSLEER.